This TCR beta chain was found in a study of Graves' ophthalmopathy and Graves' hyperthyroidism. Ophthalmopathic donors had moderate-to-severe activity, CAS ≥3 and NOSPECS ≥4, with disease that had lasted under 3 months. In the case of this clonotype: No antigen is known for it.

Notes on the study in general: Most clonotypes expanded in thyroid above 0.001 frequency were present in blood too. Classification of ophthalmopathy versus stable hyperthyroidism by a 13-signature model yielded under 90% sensitivity and about 83% specificity. Sensitivity reached less than 71% and specificity about 72% when the model predicted ophthalmopathy progression.

This CDR3 spans 15 amino acids. Losses at the gene ends were 5 bases for V and 1 base for J; bases not matched to a gene: 5. Germline V gives CDR1 SNHLY, CDR2 FYNNEI. Amplifying from RNA transcripts, the study obtained TCR beta CDR3 regions. HTBI primers were used in a first-round RT-PCR, which preceded a second-round multiplex PCR. MiXCR, applied by TCRdb to the multiplex PCR reads, yields one record per CDR3 protein. The table lists about 230,000 distinct CDR3 sequences, around 45% of them singletons. The rearrangement joins TRBV2 to TRBJ1-1; 9 nucleotides line up with TRBD1. Sequencing input: peripheral blood. The sequence came from an adult man with Graves' ophthalmopathy. The CDR3 here is CASSQPGQGNTEAFF. The DNA of the CDR3 is TGTGCCAGCAGTCAACCGGGACAGGGGAACACTGAAGCTTTCTTT.